A selection of T cell receptor beta chains follows, all from one sample in a study of cytomegalovirus exposure and HLA in healthy donors. Using immunoSEQ multiplex PCR, the repertoire was profiled, and TCRdb retains in-frame clones only, with some absent. The table shows approximately 150,000 clones, with just under 90% occurring only once. Sequenced input: PBMCs. The receptors derive from a woman aged 25-40 years in good health and CMV-seronegative. Each CDR3 is given with its conserved first and last residue. D genes are given only for firm matches. Part of the rows lack a size; the others show once, few, many or a class for expanded clones.

clone_size	v_call	j_call	d_call	cdr3_length	cdr3_aa	cdr3_nt
once	TRBV4-1	TRBJ1-5	NA	17	CASSQGTSQESNQPQHF	TGCGCCAGCAGCCAAGGTACTTCACAGGAGAGCAATCAGCCCCAGCATTTT
NA	TRBV4-1	TRBJ1-1	NA	13	CASRDLRDTEAFF	TGCGCCAGCAGAGACCTCAGGGACACTGAAGCTTTCTTT
few	TRBV19	TRBJ2-5	TRBD2	12	CASSGGGETQYF	TGTGCCAGTAGTGGGGGGGGAGAGACCCAGTACTTC
NA	TRBV6-6	TRBJ1-6	NA	14	CASTPGEGSSPLHF	TGTGCCAGCACTCCGGGGGAAGGAAGTTCACCCCTCCACTTT
NA	TRBV5-1	TRBJ1-6	TRBD1	15	CASSLGQGGNSPLHF	TGCGCCAGCAGCTTGGGACAGGGAGGTAATTCACCCCTCCACTTT
NA	TRBV4-3	TRBJ2-1	NA	15	CASSQENAGVNEQFF	TGCGCCAGCAGCCAGGAAAATGCAGGGGTCAATGAGCAGTTCTTC
NA	TRBV5-4	TRBJ2-7	TRBD2	14	CASSEGGGAYEQYF	TGTGCCAGTTCAGAAGGCGGGGGGGCCTACGAGCAGTACTTC
NA	TRBV2	TRBJ2-7	NA	14	CASSEAQGGDEQYF	TGTGCCAGCAGTGAAGCGCAGGGGGGTGACGAGCAGTACTTC
NA	TRBV6-5	TRBJ1-1	TRBD1	14	CASSYGQGHTEAFF	TGTGCCAGCAGTTACGGACAGGGGCACACTGAAGCTTTCTTT
NA	TRBV7-9	TRBJ2-1	TRBD1	15	CASSPGTGGMNEQFF	TGTGCCAGCAGCCCCGGGACAGGGGGCATGAATGAGCAGTTCTTC
NA	TRBV2	TRBJ2-1	NA	15	CASSELGGDYNEQFF	TGTGCCAGCAGTGAGTTGGGCGGGGACTACAATGAGCAGTTCTTC
medium-sized	TRBV7-6	TRBJ2-7	NA	15	CASSPRGWVGNEQYF	TGTGCCAGCAGCCCTCGGGGGTGGGTAGGGAACGAGCAGTACTTC
NA	TRBV2	TRBJ1-3	NA	16	CASSGETEPSGNTIYF	TGTGCCAGCAGTGGCGAGACAGAACCCTCTGGAAACACCATATATTTT
NA	TRBV6-5	TRBJ2-3	TRBD2	15	CASSSGTRNTDTQYF	TGTGCCAGCAGTTCTGGGACTAGGAACACAGATACGCAGTATTTT
NA	TRBV11-2	TRBJ2-3	NA	12	CASARHTDTQYF	TGTGCCAGCGCCAGGCACACAGATACGCAGTATTTT
NA	TRBV29-1	TRBJ2-7	NA	13	CSVRPSFSYEQYF	TGCAGCGTTCGTCCCAGTTTCTCCTACGAGCAGTACTTC